The rows below give T cell receptor beta chains drawn from one sample of a study of blood T cell repertoires in COVID-19. The repertoire was sequenced with immunoSEQ multiplex PCR; TCRdb's copy has only in-frame clones and lacks some. The table has under 200,000 clones, 75% to 95% seen once; the top ten hold around 0.53%. Sequencing input: peripheral blood. All receptors come from a man in his fifties with acute or convalescent COVID-19. Each CDR3 is given with its conserved first and last residue. D genes are given only for firm matches. Clone size is given for some rows only: seen once, a few or many times, or a class if the clone is expanded.

length	size	D	J	V	DNA	CDR3
13	.	.	TRBJ2-1	TRBV6-5	TGTGCCAGCAGAGCAACCACTAACAATGAGCAGTTCTTC	CASRATTNNEQFF
16	once	TRBD1	TRBJ1-4	TRBV15	TGTGCCACCAGCAGAGATGTGGACAGGGGCGGCGAAAAACTGTTTTTT	CATSRDVDRGGEKLFF
16	.	TRBD2	TRBJ2-5	TRBV9	TGTGCCAGCAGCGTTTTCAGCGGGGGGATCCAAGAGACCCAGTACTTC	CASSVFSGGIQETQYF
17	.	TRBD2	TRBJ2-2	TRBV30	TGTGCCTGGAGTGGACTAGGACTAGCGGGATGGTTAGGGGAGCTGTTTTTT	CAWSGLGLAGWLGELFF
14	.	TRBD1	TRBJ2-1	TRBV6-5	TGTGCCATCCTAAGGACAGGAGCCAACAATGAGCAGTTCTTC	CAILRTGANNEQFF
12	.	.	TRBJ1-5	TRBV7-9	TGTGCCAGCAGCTCGGTCGATCAGCCCCAGCATTTT	CASSSVDQPQHF
15	.	.	TRBJ1-1	TRBV6-5	TGTGCCAGCAGCAGACAGTCCGACATGAACACTGAAGCTTTCTTT	CASSRQSDMNTEAFF
13	.	.	TRBJ2-2	TRBV28	TGTGCCACCACGGGATCTAACACCGGGGAGCTGTTTTTT	CATTGSNTGELFF
20	.	TRBD2	TRBJ2-1	TRBV3-1/TRBV3-2	TGTGCCAGCAGCCAAGATTCTAGCGGGGGGTCTAAAAGCTCCTACAATGAGCAGTTCTTC	CASSQDSSGGSKSSYNEQFF
16	.	TRBD2	TRBJ2-7	TRBV11-2	TGTGCCAGCAGCTCGGGGCCAGCGGGGGCCTCCTACGAGCAGTACTTC	CASSSGPAGASYEQYF
14	.	.	TRBJ1-6	TRBV3-1/TRBV3-2	TGTGCCAGCAGCCAAGTCATCCGCGATTCACCCCTCCACTTT	CASSQVIRDSPLHF
20	.	TRBD2	TRBJ2-1	TRBV24-1	TGTGCCACCAGTGACATAGCGGGAAAGGGAGAACCCAGCTCCTACAATGAGCAGTTCTTC	CATSDIAGKGEPSSYNEQFF
19	.	TRBD2	TRBJ2-1	TRBV27	TGTGCCAGCAGGTCAGTGAAGGCGGGAGGGCCTAATTTCTACAATGAGCAGTTCTTC	CASRSVKAGGPNFYNEQFF
15	.	TRBD2	TRBJ2-1	TRBV6-5	TGTGCCAGCAGTTCGGGACTAGCGTCATACAATGAGCAGTTCTTC	CASSSGLASYNEQFF
14	.	.	TRBJ2-4	TRBV29-1	TGCAGCGTGGGTGAGGTAGCGGCCAAAAACATTCAGTACTTC	CSVGEVAAKNIQYF
16	once	TRBD2	TRBJ2-3	TRBV7-9	TGTGCCAGCAGCATGGCTTGGGGGGGACGCACAGATACGCAGTATTTT	CASSMAWGGRTDTQYF
14	.	.	TRBJ2-1	TRBV7-2	TGTGCCAGCAGGTCAGGGCCAACCTACAATGAGCAGTTCTTC	CASRSGPTYNEQFF
13	.	.	TRBJ2-2	TRBV6-5	TGTGCCAGCAGTTATTTCTTGACCGGGGAGCTGTTTTTT	CASSYFLTGELFF
15	.	.	TRBJ2-3	TRBV5-4	TGTGCCAGCAGCCTCGGCACTAGCCTAGGGGATACGCAGTATTTT	CASSLGTSLGDTQYF
12	.	.	TRBJ1-2	TRBV6-6	TGTGCCAGCAGTTTGGTCGAGGATGGCTACACCTTC	CASSLVEDGYTF
14	.	.	TRBJ2-3	TRBV9	TGTGCCAGCAGCGTAGCTAGACCCACAGATACGCAGTATTTT	CASSVARPTDTQYF
13	.	.	TRBJ1-1	TRBV3-1/TRBV3-2	TGTGCCAGCAGCGGTGACAGGAACACTGAAGCTTTCTTT	CASSGDRNTEAFF
14	.	TRBD1	TRBJ2-7	TRBV9	TGTGCCAGCAGCGCCCGGGACAGGTCCTACGAGCAGTACTTC	CASSARDRSYEQYF
13	.	.	TRBJ1-2	TRBV30	TGTGCCTGGAGTGTATCAGGGGACTATGGCTACACCTTC	CAWSVSGDYGYTF
17	.	TRBD2	TRBJ2-2	TRBV4-3	TGCGCCAGCAGCCAAGATTGGAGCGGGGGGAGGACCGGGGAGCTGTTTTTT	CASSQDWSGGRTGELFF
15	.	TRBD2	TRBJ2-3	TRBV6-5	TGTGCCAGCATGACCCTCGGCGGGGGGCTGGATACGCAGTATTTT	CASMTLGGGLDTQYF
13	once	.	TRBJ2-2	TRBV2	TGTGCCAGCAGTGTTAGGGGTACCGGGGAGCTGTTTTTT	CASSVRGTGELFF
16	.	TRBD2	TRBJ2-1	TRBV6-5	TGTGCCAGCAGTTACGCCACTAGCGGCCCCTACAATGAGCAGTTCTTC	CASSYATSGPYNEQFF
14	.	TRBD2	TRBJ2-1	TRBV7-6	TGTGCCAGCAGCCCTAGCGGTACCTACAATGAGCAGTTCTTC	CASSPSGTYNEQFF
14	.	TRBD1	TRBJ2-7	TRBV28	TGTGCCAGCAGTTTAATCAGGGGGAACCACGAGCAGTACTTC	CASSLIRGNHEQYF
14	.	.	TRBJ1-5	TRBV9	TGTGCCAGCAGCCCCGTGGCGGGCAATCAGCCCCAGCATTTT	CASSPVAGNQPQHF
11	once	TRBD1	TRBJ1-2	TRBV20-1	TGCAGTGCTAACCGGGACAGTGGCTACACCTTC	CSANRDSGYTF
14	.	TRBD1	TRBJ1-5	TRBV19	TGTGCCAGTAGTTATACAGGGGGTGGTCAGCCCCAGCATTTT	CASSYTGGGQPQHF
17	.	TRBD2	TRBJ2-6	TRBV11-2	TGTGCCAGCAGCCCCCGGGGGGAAAAACCTGGGGCCAACGTCCTGACTTTC	CASSPRGEKPGANVLTF
13	.	.	TRBJ1-1	TRBV6-5	TGTGCCAGCAGAGACGACAGGAACACTGAAGCTTTCTTT	CASRDDRNTEAFF
14	.	.	TRBJ2-1	TRBV10-3	TGTGCCATCAGTGAGTCCGGGACTCTCAATGAGCAGTTCTTC	CAISESGTLNEQFF
15	.	.	TRBJ2-5	TRBV30	TGTGCCTGGAGTACCCCGGGTGGGGCGAGCGAGACCCAGTACTTC	CAWSTPGGASETQYF
15	.	.	TRBJ1-1	TRBV28	TGTGCCAGCAGCCGGGGGGGCCGAAGTTACACTGAAGCTTTCTTT	CASSRGGRSYTEAFF
13	once	.	TRBJ2-2	TRBV28	TGTGCCAGTCTGACAGGTTCCACCGGGGAGCTGTTTTTT	CASLTGSTGELFF
15	.	.	TRBJ2-1	TRBV5-8	TGTGCCAGCAGCTTGGAGCGGGTGTCCCCTCGCGGGCAGTTCTTC	CASSLERVSPRGQFF
16	.	TRBD1	TRBJ1-1	TRBV14	TGTGCCAGCAGCCCTATAACAGGGGGCCGGATCACTGAAGCTTTCTTT	CASSPITGGRITEAFF
16	.	TRBD1	TRBJ2-2	TRBV7-2	TGTGCCAGCAGCTATGCAGGGGGTGGGTTTGGCGGGGAGCTGTTTTTT	CASSYAGGGFGGELFF
16	.	.	TRBJ2-7	TRBV4-2	TGTGCCAGCAGCCAAGAGTTTTCTAGTTTTTCCTACGAGCAGTACTTC	CASSQEFSSFSYEQYF
15	.	.	TRBJ2-1	TRBV4-1	TGCGCCAGCAGCCAAGTCGGGAGTGTTCGGGATGAGCAGTTCTTC	CASSQVGSVRDEQFF
13	.	TRBD1	TRBJ1-2	TRBV6-6	TGTGCCAGCAGTCGGGACAGGATAAGGGGCTACACCTTC	CASSRDRIRGYTF
14	once	TRBD2	TRBJ2-5	TRBV30	TGTGCCTGGAGACTAGCGACCGGTCCAGAGACCCAGTACTTC	CAWRLATGPETQYF
14	.	.	TRBJ2-3	TRBV11-2	TGTGCCAGCAGCCCAGTCAGGGGGGTAGATACGCAGTATTTT	CASSPVRGVDTQYF